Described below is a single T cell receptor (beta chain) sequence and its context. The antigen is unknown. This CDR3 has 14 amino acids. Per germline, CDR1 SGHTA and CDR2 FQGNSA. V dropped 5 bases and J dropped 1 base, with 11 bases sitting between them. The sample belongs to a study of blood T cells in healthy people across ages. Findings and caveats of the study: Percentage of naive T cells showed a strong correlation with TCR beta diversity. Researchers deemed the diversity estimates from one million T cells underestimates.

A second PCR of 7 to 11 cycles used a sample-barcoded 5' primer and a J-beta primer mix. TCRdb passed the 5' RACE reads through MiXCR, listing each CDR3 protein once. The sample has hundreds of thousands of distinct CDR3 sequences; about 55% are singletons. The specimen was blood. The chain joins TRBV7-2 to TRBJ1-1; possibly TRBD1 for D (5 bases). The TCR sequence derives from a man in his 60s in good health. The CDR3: CASSHSGTNTEAFF. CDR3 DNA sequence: TGTGCCAGCAGCCACTCCGGGACGAACACTGAAGCTTTCTTT.